This passage covers 15 T cell receptor beta chains from one sample sequenced in a study of blood T cells in healthy people across ages. The use of a sample-barcoded 5' primer and a J-beta primer mix characterized a second PCR of roughly 7 to 12 cycles. A single record per CDR3 protein comes from TCRdb applying MiXCR to the 5' RACE reads. The sample has approximately 1,700,000 distinct CDR3 sequences; more than 35% are singletons. Source material: blood. The receptor source for this set is a human donor in good health.

The rearrangement links TRBV7-9 to TRBJ1-4; possibly TRBD1 for D (5 bases). The CDR3 runs 15 residues. CDR1 and CDR2 from the germline V gene are SEHNR and FQNEAQ (reference sequence). Deletions cut 7 bases from V and 4 bases from J, with 16 bases between. As DNA, the CDR3 is TGTGCCAGCACCCCAGGGAGCTTGGGTAATGAAAAACTGTTTTTT. Translated, it gives CASTPGSLGNEKLFF. Together with reference TRBV7-9 and TRBJ1-4, the CDR3 gives the full variable domain: DTGVSQNPRHKITKRGQNVTFRCDPISEHNRLYWYRQTLGQGPEFLTYFQNEAQLEKSRLLSDRFSAERPKGSFSTLEIQRTEQGDSAMYLCASTPGSLGNEKLFFGSGTQLSVL.

Of note for this clonotype: One end of the junction fails to match germline, which may point to a read error. V and J are TRBV7-2 and TRBJ2-3; D possibly uses TRBD1 or TRBD2 (5 bases each). This CDR3 comprises 16 residues. CDR1 is SGHTA and CDR2 is FQGNSA in the germline V gene. In DNA, the CDR3 is TGTGCCTGCAGCAGGGCCCCCCGGACTGCCCCGGATACGCAGTATTTT. It specifies CACSRAPRTAPDTQYF.

The V gene is TRBV6-1, the J gene TRBJ1-2, with a weak D call TRBD1 (5 bases). CDR1 is MNHNS, CDR2 SASEGT, per germline. Trimming pared 6 bases from V and 4 bases from J, leaving 12 bases between. The CDR3 is 13 residues long. CDR3 sequence: CASRMDTFYGYTF. CDR3 DNA: TGTGCCAGCAGAATGGACACCTTCTATGGCTACACCTTC.

This rearrangement joins TRBV12-3 or TRBV12-4 to TRBJ2-1, with 8 bases that match TRBD2. Germline trimming cut 6 bases from V and 3 bases from J; bases unmatched to any gene: 10. The CDR3 spans 16 residues. Here the CDR3 reads CASSTQTSAYYNEQFF. The CDR3 DNA follows: TGTGCCAGCAGCACCCAGACTAGCGCATACTACAATGAGCAGTTCTTC.

This clonotype was detected only a few times. J is TRBJ1-5 and V is TRBV12-3 or TRBV12-4, with 7 bases lining up with TRBD1. The ends lost 4 bases at V and 5 bases at J; junction bases unmatched: 8. The CDR3 is 15 amino acids. The CDR3 nucleotides read TGTGCCAGCAGTTGGAGGGGGCAAGGTCATCAGCCCCAGCATTTT. Translating it yields CASSWRGQGHQPQHF.

This clonotype was seen only a few times. The V and J genes are TRBV12-3 or TRBV12-4 and TRBJ1-6, with D unresolved. The CDR3 is 12 residues long. Deletions cut 5 bases from V and 9 bases from J, with 8 bases between. The CDR3 DNA sequence: TGTGCCAGCAGTCACTATCTTTCACCCCTCCACTTT. It specifies CASSHYLSPLHF.

V and J are TRBV20-1 and TRBJ1-6; unclear D gene. The V and J ends lost 1 base and 8 bases respectively, with 15 bases between them. This CDR3 comprises 15 residues. Germline lookup yields CDR1 DFQATT and CDR2 SNEGSKA (reference sequence). The CDR3 protein is CSARGRASGHSPLHF. The CDR3, as DNA: TGCAGTGCTAGAGGAAGGGCTTCTGGGCATTCACCCCTCCACTTT.

There are a few counts of this clonotype. This rearrangement joins TRBV7-9 to TRBJ1-3, with TRBD1 matching over 11 bases. Germline V lookup: CDR1 SEHNR, CDR2 FQNEAQ (reference sequence). The CDR3 loop spans 17 amino acids. V was pared by 6 bases and J by 0 bases, with 7 bases of the junction left unmatched. The CDR3 sequence is CASSRDRGTSSGNTIYF. DNA for the CDR3: TGTGCCAGCAGTCGGGACAGGGGGACCTCCTCTGGAAACACCATATATTTT.

This clonotype was recorded once. This sequence joins TRBV20-1 and TRBJ1-5; D not resolved. V lost 3 bases to trimming and J lost 2 bases, with 11 bases between them. Per the germline V gene, CDR1 is DFQATT and CDR2 is SNEGSKA (reference sequence). This CDR3 is 14 amino acids long. The CDR3: CSASGGWGNQPQHF. The CDR3, as DNA: TGCAGTGCTAGTGGAGGGTGGGGCAATCAGCCCCAGCATTTT.

The chain couples TRBV12-3 or TRBV12-4 to TRBJ1-1; D gene unclear. The V gene lost 6 bases and the J gene lost 4 bases, with 15 bases spanning the gap. The CDR3 has 14 amino acids. The DNA for the CDR3 is TGTGCCAGCAGGGCCTCGAACAAGAGCACTGAAGCTTTCTTT. Translating it yields CASRASNKSTEAFF.

J is TRBJ2-3 and V is TRBV20-1, with TRBD1 identical over 7 bases. There are 16 residues in the CDR3. Germline V gene lookup returns CDR1 DFQATT and CDR2 SNEGSKA (reference sequence). J was trimmed by 6 bases and V by 0 bases; bases with no gene match: 12. Here the CDR3 reads CSARDRWTGPWDTQYF. DNA of the CDR3: TGCAGTGCTAGAGACCGATGGACAGGCCCTTGGGATACGCAGTATTTT.

V gene TRBV6-1 combines with J gene TRBJ2-2; D not certain. V lost 2 bases and J lost 9, with 16 bases in between. Germline assignment: CDR1 MNHNS and CDR2 SASEGT. The CDR3 covers 15 residues. The CDR3 protein is CASSEFGQVDRELFF. CDR3 coding DNA: TGTGCCAGCAGTGAATTTGGGCAGGTCGACAGGGAGCTGTTTTTT.

The V call is TRBV4-1, the J call TRBJ2-4; possibly TRBD2 for D (5 bases). Trimming removed 5 bases from V and 3 bases from J, with 17 bases in between. The CDR3 has 16 residues. Germline CDR1 MGHRA, CDR2 YSYEKL. The CDR3 DNA is TGCGCCAGCAGCTCCCTTACTAGAAGGGACAAAAACATTCAGTACTTC. It is translated as CASSSLTRRDKNIQYF.

The chain is built from TRBV5-5 and TRBJ1-1; D unclear. The germline gives CDR1 SGHKS, CDR2 YYEKEE (reference sequence). The CDR3 extends over 14 amino acids. V lost 4 bases and J lost 1, with 11 bases in between. CDR3 in amino acids: CASSPSDRNTEAFF. The CDR3 DNA follows: TGTGCCAGCAGCCCTTCCGACCGGAACACTGAAGCTTTCTTT.

The chain has TRBV20-1 and TRBJ1-1, with D perhaps matching TRBD1 (6 bases). Trimming removed 5 bases at V and 1 base at J, with 20 bases between. The V gene's germline CDR1 is DFQATT and CDR2 SNEGSKA (reference sequence). The CDR3 loop spans 16 amino acids. CDR3 sequence reads: CSAQPGTTSRNTEAFF. DNA for the CDR3: TGCAGTGCTCAACCCGGGACAACAAGTAGGAACACTGAAGCTTTCTTT.